These T cell receptor beta chains were read from a single sample in a study of blood T cells in healthy people across ages. TCRdb re-called the 5' RACE reads through MiXCR, storing one row per CDR3 protein. Among fewer than 750,000 distinct CDR3 sequences listed, around 48% were seen once. Material: blood. The source is a man at least 80 years old in good health. Each CDR3 is given with its conserved first and last residue. The order of the fields is clone size, D gene, CDR3 length, J gene, V gene, CDR3 DNA, CDR3 protein. The D gene is left open where the match is weak. Where a row states a size, it is once, few, many or the class of an expanded clone; other rows omit it.

abundance: -; d_gene: -; len: 14; j_gene: TRBJ2-7; v_gene: TRBV27; CDR3nt: TGTGCCAGCAGTTTAAATCAGGCAGGGAGGGAGCAGTACTTC; CDR3aa: CASSLNQAGREQYF
abundance: once; d_gene: -; len: 14; j_gene: TRBJ2-7; v_gene: TRBV4-1; CDR3nt: TGCGCCAGCAGCCAAGTCGGGCTCGCGTACGAGCAGTACTTC; CDR3aa: CASSQVGLAYEQYF
abundance: -; d_gene: -; len: 11; j_gene: TRBJ2-7; v_gene: TRBV20-1; CDR3nt: TGCAGTGCTGGACCGGGAAACGAGCAGTACTTC; CDR3aa: CSAGPGNEQYF
abundance: -; d_gene: -; len: 16; j_gene: TRBJ2-1; v_gene: TRBV28; CDR3nt: TGTGCCGGAGGGGGGACGGGAAACTCTGCCTACAATGAGCAGTTCTTC; CDR3aa: CAGGGTGNSAYNEQFF
abundance: -; d_gene: -; len: 15; j_gene: TRBJ2-3; v_gene: TRBV29-1; CDR3nt: TGCAGCGTTACGGACAGAGAATCTAGCACAGATACGCAGTATTTT; CDR3aa: CSVTDRESSTDTQYF
abundance: few; d_gene: TRBD2; len: 15; j_gene: TRBJ2-3; v_gene: TRBV9; CDR3nt: TGTGCCAGCAGCGTAGTGGGAGGGCCGTGGGATACGCAGTATTTT; CDR3aa: CASSVVGGPWDTQYF
abundance: few; d_gene: -; len: 16; j_gene: TRBJ2-1; v_gene: TRBV4-2; CDR3nt: TGTGCCAGCAGCACGGTATCGAGCGCTAGTTACAATGAGCAGTTCTTC; CDR3aa: CASSTVSSASYNEQFF
abundance: few; d_gene: TRBD1; len: 13; j_gene: TRBJ2-1; v_gene: TRBV20-1; CDR3nt: TGCAGTGCGACCCCTACAGGGGTAAATGAGCAGTTCTTC; CDR3aa: CSATPTGVNEQFF
abundance: -; d_gene: TRBD2; len: 17; j_gene: TRBJ2-5; v_gene: TRBV6-5; CDR3nt: TGTGCCAGCAGTTCGCAACTAGCGGGAGGGCCAGGAGGTGAGCGGTACTTC; CDR3aa: CASSSQLAGGPGGERYF
abundance: many; d_gene: -; len: 15; j_gene: TRBJ2-3; v_gene: TRBV6-5; CDR3nt: TGTGCCAGCAGCGATGGGACAAGCGTCAGGGATACGCAGTATTTT; CDR3aa: CASSDGTSVRDTQYF
abundance: -; d_gene: -; len: 16; j_gene: TRBJ2-1; v_gene: TRBV20-1; CDR3nt: TGCAGTGCTAGAGTACCGCAGTTCTGGCTAGGGGGGGGGCAGTTCTTC; CDR3aa: CSARVPQFWLGGGQFF
abundance: -; d_gene: TRBD1; len: 14; j_gene: TRBJ2-3; v_gene: TRBV7-3; CDR3nt: TGTGCCAGCAGCCAAAGGGGGCGCACAGATACGCAGTATTTT; CDR3aa: CASSQRGRTDTQYF
abundance: -; d_gene: TRBD2; len: 14; j_gene: TRBJ2-5; v_gene: TRBV29-1; CDR3nt: TGCAGCGTCTCGGCTAGCGGGAATCAAGAGACCCAGTACTTC; CDR3aa: CSVSASGNQETQYF
abundance: few; d_gene: -; len: 14; j_gene: TRBJ2-2; v_gene: TRBV12-3/TRBV12-4; CDR3nt: TGTGCCAGCAGTTTACGGTTCCCGACCGGGGAGCTGTTTTTT; CDR3aa: CASSLRFPTGELFF